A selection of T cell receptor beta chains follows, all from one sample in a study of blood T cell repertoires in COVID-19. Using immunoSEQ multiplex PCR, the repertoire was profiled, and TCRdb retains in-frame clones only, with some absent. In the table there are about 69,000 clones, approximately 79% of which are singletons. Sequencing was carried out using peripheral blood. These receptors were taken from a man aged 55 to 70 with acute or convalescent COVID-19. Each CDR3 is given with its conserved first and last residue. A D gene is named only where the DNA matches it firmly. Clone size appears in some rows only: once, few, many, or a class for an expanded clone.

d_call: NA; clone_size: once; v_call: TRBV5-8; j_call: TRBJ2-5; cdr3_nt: TGTGCCAGCACCCCAGAAGAGACCCAGTACTTC; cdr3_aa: CASTPEETQYF
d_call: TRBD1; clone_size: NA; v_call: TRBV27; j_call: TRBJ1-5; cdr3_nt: TGTGCCAGCAGTTTAAACAGGGGTCCCAATCAGCCCCAGCATTTT; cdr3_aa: CASSLNRGPNQPQHF
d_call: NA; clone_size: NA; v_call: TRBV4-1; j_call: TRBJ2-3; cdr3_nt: TGCGCCAGCAGGGGAGGCGCAGATACGCAGTATTTT; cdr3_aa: CASRGGADTQYF
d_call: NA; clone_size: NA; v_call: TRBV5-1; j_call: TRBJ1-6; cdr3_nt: TGCGCCAGCAGCATGGGCGTGGGAGGTAATTCACCCCTCCACTTT; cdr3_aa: CASSMGVGGNSPLHF
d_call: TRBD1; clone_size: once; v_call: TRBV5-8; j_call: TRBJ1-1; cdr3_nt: TGTGCCAGCAGCTTGGGCGGTACAGGGGGAACTGAAGCTTTCTTT; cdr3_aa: CASSLGGTGGTEAFF
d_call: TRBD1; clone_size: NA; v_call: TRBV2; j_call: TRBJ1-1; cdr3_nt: TGTGCCAGCGGAACAGGGGGCCGGAACACTGAAGCTTTCTTT; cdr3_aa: CASGTGGRNTEAFF
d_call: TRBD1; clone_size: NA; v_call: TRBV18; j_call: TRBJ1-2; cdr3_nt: TGTGCCAGCTCACCGGGGGACAGGGGGAACTATGGCTACACCTTC; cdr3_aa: CASSPGDRGNYGYTF
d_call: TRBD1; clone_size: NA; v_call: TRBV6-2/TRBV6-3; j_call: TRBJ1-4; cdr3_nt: TGTGCCAGCAGCCGGGACAGCAGAAATGAAAAACTGTTTTTT; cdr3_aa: CASSRDSRNEKLFF
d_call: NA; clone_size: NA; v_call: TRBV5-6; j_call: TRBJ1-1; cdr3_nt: TGTGCCAGCAGCTCGATACCCGGACATCCGAACACTGAAGCTTTCTTT; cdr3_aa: CASSSIPGHPNTEAFF
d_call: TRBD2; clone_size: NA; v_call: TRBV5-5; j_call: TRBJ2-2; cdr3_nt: TGTGCCAGCAGCTTGGGGCCCGCCGGGGGGGCTGGCGGGGAGCTGTTTTTT; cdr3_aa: CASSLGPAGGAGGELFF
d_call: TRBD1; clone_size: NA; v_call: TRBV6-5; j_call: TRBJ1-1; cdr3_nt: TGTGCCAGCATCAAACAGGGGTCCACTGAAGCTTTCTTT; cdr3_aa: CASIKQGSTEAFF
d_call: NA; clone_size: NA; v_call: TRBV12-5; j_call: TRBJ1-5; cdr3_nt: TGTGCTAGTGGTTTGGTATCGGGGTCATCCCACGGTTCCCAGCATTTT; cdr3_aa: CASGLVSGSSHGSQHF
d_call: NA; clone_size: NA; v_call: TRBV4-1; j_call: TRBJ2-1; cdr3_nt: TGCGCCAGCAGCCAAGTGTCGGTCCGGACACCCTCCTACAATGAGCAGTTCTTC; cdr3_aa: CASSQVSVRTPSYNEQFF
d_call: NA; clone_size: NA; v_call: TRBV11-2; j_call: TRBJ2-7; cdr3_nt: TGTGCCAGCAGTCCGACAGCCTCCTACGAGCAGTACTTC; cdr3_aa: CASSPTASYEQYF
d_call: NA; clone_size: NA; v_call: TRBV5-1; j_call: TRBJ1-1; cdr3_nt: TGCGCCAGCAGCCCGGGGGGCACTGAAGCTTTCTTT; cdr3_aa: CASSPGGTEAFF
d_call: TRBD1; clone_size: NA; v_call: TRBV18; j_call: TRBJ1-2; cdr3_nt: TGTGCCAGCTCACCGACCGGACAGGAAGCGAACTATGGCTACACCTTC; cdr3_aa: CASSPTGQEANYGYTF
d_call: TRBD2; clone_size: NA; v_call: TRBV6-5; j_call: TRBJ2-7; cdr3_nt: TGTGCCAGCAGCGATTCGGGGGGTAAGCGGGAGCAGTACTTC; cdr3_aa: CASSDSGGKREQYF
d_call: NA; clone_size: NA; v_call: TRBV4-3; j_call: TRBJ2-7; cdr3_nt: TGCGCCAGCAGCCCCAGCGGAGCCAGACCATACGAGCAGTACTTC; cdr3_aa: CASSPSGARPYEQYF
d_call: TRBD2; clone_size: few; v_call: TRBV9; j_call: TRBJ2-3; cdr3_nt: TGTGCCAGCAGCGTAGGGGTAGCGGGGACCACAGATACGCAGTATTTT; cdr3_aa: CASSVGVAGTTDTQYF
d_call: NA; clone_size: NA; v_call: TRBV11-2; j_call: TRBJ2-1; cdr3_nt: TGTGCCAGCAGCTTACAGGGTTCCTACAATGAGCAGTTCTTC; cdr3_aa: CASSLQGSYNEQFF
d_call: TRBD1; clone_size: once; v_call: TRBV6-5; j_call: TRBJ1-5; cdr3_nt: TGTGCCAGCAGACCCAGACAGGGCAGCAATCAGCCCCAGCATTTT; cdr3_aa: CASRPRQGSNQPQHF
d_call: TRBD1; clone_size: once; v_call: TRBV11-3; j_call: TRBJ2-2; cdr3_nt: TGTGCCAGCAGCCCGGGACAGGGGGAGACCGGGGAGCTGTTTTTT; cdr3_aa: CASSPGQGETGELFF
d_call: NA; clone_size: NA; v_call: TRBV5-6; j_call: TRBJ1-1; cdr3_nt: TGTGCCAGCAGCTTGATCTCCAAGAGGTACATGAACACTGAAGCTTTCTTT; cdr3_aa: CASSLISKRYMNTEAFF